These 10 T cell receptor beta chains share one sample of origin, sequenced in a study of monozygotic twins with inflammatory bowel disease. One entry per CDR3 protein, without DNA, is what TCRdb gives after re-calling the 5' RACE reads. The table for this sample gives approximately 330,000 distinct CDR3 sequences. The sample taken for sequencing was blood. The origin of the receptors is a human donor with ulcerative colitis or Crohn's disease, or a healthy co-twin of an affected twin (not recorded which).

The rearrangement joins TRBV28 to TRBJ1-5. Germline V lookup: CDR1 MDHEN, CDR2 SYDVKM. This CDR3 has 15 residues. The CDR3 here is CASSLHGLPNQPQHF.

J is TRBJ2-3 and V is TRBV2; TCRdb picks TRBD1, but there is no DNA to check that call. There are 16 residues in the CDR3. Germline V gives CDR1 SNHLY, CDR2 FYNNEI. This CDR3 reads CASSPTGIPGTDTQYF.

The CDR3 spells CASSRGSKSSGNTEAFF. The chain employs TRBV12-3 or TRBV12-4 and TRBJ1-1; TCRdb's D call, TRBD1, is unchecked because there is no DNA. The CDR3 runs to 17 residues.

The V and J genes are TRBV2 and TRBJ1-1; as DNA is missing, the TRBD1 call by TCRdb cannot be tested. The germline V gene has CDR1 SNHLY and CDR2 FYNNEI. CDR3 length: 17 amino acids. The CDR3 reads CASTHGNRVNMNTEAFF.

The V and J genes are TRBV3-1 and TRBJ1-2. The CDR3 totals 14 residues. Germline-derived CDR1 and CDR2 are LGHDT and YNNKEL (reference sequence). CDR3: CASSPGVGNYGYTF.

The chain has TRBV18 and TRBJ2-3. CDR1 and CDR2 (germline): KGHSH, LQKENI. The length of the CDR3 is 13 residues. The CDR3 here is CASSPPSVDTQYF. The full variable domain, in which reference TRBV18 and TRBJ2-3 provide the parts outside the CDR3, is NAGVMQNPRHLVRRRGQEARLRCSPMKGHSHVYWYRQLPEEGLKFMVYLQKENIIDESGMPKERFSAEFPKEGPSILRIQQVVRGDSAAYFCASSPPSVDTQYFGPGTRLTVL.

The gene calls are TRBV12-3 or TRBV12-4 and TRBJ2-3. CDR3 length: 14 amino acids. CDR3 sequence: CASRRSTSTDTQYF.

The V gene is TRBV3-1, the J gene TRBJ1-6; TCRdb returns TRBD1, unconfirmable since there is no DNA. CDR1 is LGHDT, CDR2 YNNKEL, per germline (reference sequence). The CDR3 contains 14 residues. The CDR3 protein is CASSPDRLNSPLHF. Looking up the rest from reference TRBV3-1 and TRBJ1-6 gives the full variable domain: DTAVSQTPKYLVTQMGNDKSIKCEQNLGHDTMYWYKQDSKKFLKIMFSYNNKELIINETVPNRFSPKSPDKAHLNLHINSLELGDSAVYFCASSPDRLNSPLHFGNGTRLTVT.

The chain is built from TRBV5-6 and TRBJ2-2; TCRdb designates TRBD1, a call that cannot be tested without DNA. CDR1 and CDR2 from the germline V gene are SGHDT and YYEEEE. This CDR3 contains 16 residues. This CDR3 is CASSLEARGRAGELFF.

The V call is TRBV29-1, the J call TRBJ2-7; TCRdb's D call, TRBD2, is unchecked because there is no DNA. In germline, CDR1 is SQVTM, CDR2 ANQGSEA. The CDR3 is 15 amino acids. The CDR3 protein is CSVGLVASNRYEQYF.